This TCR beta chain came from a study of cytomegalovirus exposure and HLA in healthy donors. As for the study in general: Early released data had roughly 81 million unique TCRs, all coming from HLA-typed donors.

The PCR had 60 Vbeta and 13 Jbeta primers. Data came from immunoSEQ multiplex PCR; TCRdb stores just in-frame clones and leaves some out. This table has about 140,000 clones, 79% appearing once. Study outcomes and limitations: CMV serostatus was the only immune exposure information that was available. The authors confirmed in vitro that a few CMV-associated chains were specific for CMV antigens.

V gave up 3 bases and J gave up 1 base; unmatched junction bases: 15. This CDR3 region has 19 residues. CDR1 and CDR2 from the germline V gene are SGHVS and FNYEAQ. As regards this clone: Its antigen is still unknown.

The chain joins TRBV7-6 to TRBJ1-1; 9 bases are a match to TRBD1. The TCR was taken from a man between 18 and 35 years old in good health and CMV-seronegative. Specimen: PBMCs. CDR3 sequence: CASSFPTGQGTNGNTEAFF. The CDR3 region has the DNA TGTGCCAGCAGCTTCCCGACCGGACAGGGGACAAACGGGAACACTGAAGCTTTCTTT.